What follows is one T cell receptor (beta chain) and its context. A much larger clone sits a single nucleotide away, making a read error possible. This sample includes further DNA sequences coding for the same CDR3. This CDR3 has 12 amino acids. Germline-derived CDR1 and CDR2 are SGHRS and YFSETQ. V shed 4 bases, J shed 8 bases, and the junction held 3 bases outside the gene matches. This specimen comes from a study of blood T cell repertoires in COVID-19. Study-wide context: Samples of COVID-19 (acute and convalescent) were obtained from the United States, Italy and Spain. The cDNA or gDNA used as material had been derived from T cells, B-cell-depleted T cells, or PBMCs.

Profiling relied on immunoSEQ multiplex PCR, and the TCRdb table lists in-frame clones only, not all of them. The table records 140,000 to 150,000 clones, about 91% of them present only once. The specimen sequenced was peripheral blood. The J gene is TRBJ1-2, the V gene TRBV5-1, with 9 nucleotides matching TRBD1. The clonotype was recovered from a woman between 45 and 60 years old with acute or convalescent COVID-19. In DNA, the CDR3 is TGCGCCAGCAGCCCTACAGGGGGCGGCTACACCTTC. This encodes CASSPTGGGYTF.